This passage covers 2 T cell receptor beta chains from one sample sequenced in a study of identical twins. TCRdb analysed the 5' RACE reads with MiXCR anew, one entry per CDR3 protein. The table includes 650,000 to 750,000 distinct CDR3 sequences, less than 25% detected once. The sample was also linked to a second study, of T cells expressing NK-cell markers.

Sequencing used PBMCs. The receptors here all came from a woman between 18 and 30 years old in good health.

V usage is TRBV20-1 and J usage is TRBJ2-7; no clear D. This CDR3 spans 13 amino acids. In germline, CDR1 is DFQATT, CDR2 SNEGSKA (reference sequence). V lost 3 bases to trimming and J lost 2 bases, with 11 bases between them. The chain's CDR3 is CSASGPSPYEQYF. The CDR3 DNA reads TGCAGTGCTAGCGGTCCCTCTCCCTACGAGCAGTACTTC.

This clonotype was detected a few times. An end of the junction differs from the germline gene, which may be a read error. CDR3 in DNA: TGCAGTGCTGGAGAGTACAGCTACGAGCAGTACTTC. Translation gives CSAGEYSYEQYF. The rearrangement links TRBV20-1 to TRBJ2-7, with unresolved D. Germline assignment: CDR1 DFQATT and CDR2 SNEGSKA (reference sequence). The CDR3 covers 12 residues.